Sequencing of this TCR beta chain was carried out in a study of cytomegalovirus exposure and HLA in healthy donors. Findings and limits, study-wide: One variant, a missense change in DCLRE1C, was linked in a later analysis to TCR beta V- and J-gene trimming.

As regards this clone: Its antigen is unknown.

Amplification used 60 Vbeta primers and 13 Jbeta primers. Clones were sequenced by immunoSEQ multiplex PCR, and TCRdb holds only the in-frame ones, with some missing. Among approximately 6,700 clones listed, approximately 47% were seen once. The V end was cut by 2 bases, the J end by 6 bases, with 4 bases between. The CDR3 is made up of 10 amino acids. The germline V gene encodes CDR1 SQVTM and CDR2 ANQGSEA. Material: PBMCs. This receptor was taken from a young man in good health and CMV-seropositive. V and J are TRBV29-1 and TRBJ1-2; no reliable D call. In DNA, the CDR3 is TGCAGCGTTGAACAGGATGGCTACACCTTC. Protein product: CSVEQDGYTF.